This entry lists 31 T cell receptor beta chains sequenced from one sample in a study of CD8 T cells in Susac syndrome. Random-hexamer reverse transcription was applied to about 0.45 to 1 ug RNA. TCRdb re-analysed the immunoSEQ multiplex PCR reads in MiXCR, keeping a single row per CDR3 protein. In the table there are about 300,000 distinct CDR3 sequences, 75% to 90% of which are singletons. Specimen: CD8+ T cells from PBMCs. The receptors were sampled from a human donor with multiple sclerosis.

The chain couples TRBV20-1 to TRBJ2-5; tentative D call: TRBD1 (5 bases). Germline V gives CDR1 DFQATT, CDR2 SNEGSKA (reference sequence). V was cut by 1 base and J by 4 bases, with 13 bases left in between. The CDR3 contains 14 residues. This CDR3 is CSARGQGQRETQYF. DNA of the CDR3: TGCAGTGCTAGAGGCCAGGGCCAAAGAGAGACCCAGTACTTC.

This clonotype was detected only once. This chain uses TRBV7-2 with TRBJ1-6; 8 nucleotides align to TRBD1. V shed 4 bases, J shed 7 bases, and the junction held 9 bases outside the gene matches. The CDR3 loop spans 16 amino acids. CDR1 and CDR2 from the germline V gene are SGHTA and FQGNSA. CDR3 bases: TGTGCCAGCAGCTACACCCTCAGGGGGCGAAATTCACCCCTCCACTTT. As protein: CASSYTLRGRNSPLHF.

This chain connects TRBV10-2 to TRBJ2-1; tentative D call: TRBD2 (7 bases). Germline CDR1 WSHSY, CDR2 SAAADI. V lost 2 bases and J lost 7, with 18 bases in between. The CDR3 is 16 amino acids. The CDR3 is CASSEVGGEGGNEQFF. For the CDR3, the DNA is TGCGCCAGCAGTGAGGTCGGCGGAGAGGGGGGGAATGAGCAGTTCTTC.

J is TRBJ1-2 and V is TRBV7-9, with D unresolved. Germline V gene sequence: CDR1 SEHNR, CDR2 FQNEAQ (reference sequence). CDR3 length: 16 amino acids. V was clipped by 5 bases and J by 8 bases, with 24 bases between them. The CDR3 reads CASSPIIQRPGGGYTF. The CDR3, as DNA: TGTGCCAGCAGCCCCATCATCCAAAGGCCCGGTGGAGGCTACACCTTC.

The gene calls are TRBV27 and TRBJ1-1; D perhaps matches TRBD1 (5 bases). The CDR3 totals 14 residues. Trimming removed 3 bases from V and 4 bases from J, with 12 bases in between. Germline values: CDR1 MNHEY, CDR2 SMNVEV (reference sequence). This CDR3 is CASSFWQGGTEAFF. The CDR3 DNA is TGTGCCAGCAGTTTCTGGCAGGGCGGCACTGAAGCTTTCTTT.

The chain links TRBV7-9 to TRBJ1-2; D possibly corresponds to TRBD1 (6 bases). Germline lookup yields CDR1 SEHNR and CDR2 FQNEAQ (reference sequence). V was clipped by 6 bases and J by 3 bases, with 14 bases between them. The CDR3 is 14 residues long. CDR3 sequence reads: CASSPLHRDYGYTF. CDR3 bases: TGTGCCAGCAGTCCCCTGCACAGGGACTATGGCTACACCTTC.

V gene TRBV20-1 combines with J gene TRBJ2-7; possibly TRBD1 for D (6 bases). Trimming shortened V by 6 bases and J by 2 bases, and 23 bases separated the two germline ends. The CDR3 spans 16 residues. The germline V gene has CDR1 DFQATT and CDR2 SNEGSKA (reference sequence). CDR3 DNA sequence: TGCAGTGCCGTCACCAAAGGGGCAGGGGACCCCTACGAGCAGTACTTC. Translating gives CSAVTKGAGDPYEQYF.

This clonotype was recorded only once. V gene TRBV13 combines with J gene TRBJ2-7, with unresolved D. V was clipped by 5 bases and J by 2 bases, with 10 bases between them. This CDR3 is 13 amino acids long. The germline V gene encodes CDR1 PRHDT and CDR2 FYEKMQ (reference sequence). CDR3 coding DNA: TGTGCCAGCAGCATTTCAGAGACCTACGAGCAGTACTTC. This sequence encodes CASSISETYEQYF.

V usage is TRBV4-3 and J usage is TRBJ2-5, with D perhaps given as TRBD1 or TRBD2 (6 bases each). Germline V gene lookup returns CDR1 LGHNA and CDR2 YSLEER. The CDR3 contains 14 residues. The V and J ends lost 3 bases and 5 bases respectively, with 13 bases between them. The CDR3 loop is CASSQALGGETQYF. Here the CDR3 DNA reads TGCGCCAGCAGCCAGGCCTTAGGGGGGGAGACCCAGTACTTC.

The chain has TRBV5-6 and TRBJ2-3, with D possibly TRBD2 on 6 matching bases. The V and J ends lost 3 bases and 4 bases respectively, with 6 bases between them. Germline lookup yields CDR1 SGHDT and CDR2 YYEEEE. This CDR3 contains 12 residues. In DNA form, the CDR3 reads TGTGCCAGCAGCTGGGACTCAGATACGCAGTATTTT. This encodes CASSWDSDTQYF.

This chain uses TRBV23-1 with TRBJ2-4; TRBD2 aligns across 10 bases. TRBV23-1 is labeled an ORF, and its function is uncertain. CDR3 length: 16 amino acids. Trimming removed 7 bases from V and 5 bases from J; junction bases left unmatched: 11. The CDR3 here is CASTTDRTSGQNIQYF. The DNA of the CDR3 is TGCGCCAGCACTACAGATAGGACTAGCGGTCAAAACATTCAGTACTTC.

This rearrangement joins TRBV27 to TRBJ2-2, with D possibly TRBD2 on 6 matching bases. Per the germline V gene, CDR1 is MNHEY and CDR2 is SMNVEV (reference sequence). The CDR3 extends over 15 amino acids. Trimming took 6 bases from V and 7 from J, leaving 18 bases between them. CDR3 in DNA: TGTGCCAGCAGCGGAGGCGGAGGGTTGATCGGGGAGCTGTTTTTT. The encoded protein is CASSGGGGLIGELFF.

This clonotype occurred once. The chain joins TRBV18 to TRBJ2-5, with 8 bases matching TRBD2. This CDR3 is 15 amino acids long. CDR1 and CDR2 from the germline V gene are KGHSH and LQKENI. V was clipped by 3 bases and J by 2 bases; unmatched bases: 5. CDR3 loop: CASSPERERQETQYF. The CDR3 DNA is TGTGCCAGCTCACCCGAGCGGGAGCGACAAGAGACCCAGTACTTC.

This clonotype was detected only once. This chain joins TRBV9 and TRBJ2-3, with D tentatively TRBD1 (6 bases). Germline CDR1 is SGDLS and CDR2 is YYNGEE. CDR3 length: 17 residues. V lost 5 bases and J 4 bases, leaving 23 bases between the germline ends. In nucleotides, the CDR3 is TGTGCCAGCAGTAGTTCTCAGGGGTACGAGAGAGCAGATACGCAGTATTTT. Translation: CASSSSQGYERADTQYF.

J is TRBJ2-7 and V is TRBV30; D perhaps matches TRBD1 (6 bases). CDR1 is GTSNPN, CDR2 SVGIG, per germline (reference sequence). V dropped 8 bases and J dropped 4 bases, with 15 bases sitting between them. The CDR3 runs 12 residues. DNA for the CDR3: TGTGCCGGGGACAAGCTGGATTACGAGCAGTACTTC. Amino acids: CAGDKLDYEQYF.

The V and J genes are TRBV14 and TRBJ2-1; D gene uncertain. CDR1 is SGHDN and CDR2 is FVKESK in the germline V gene. V was shortened by 1 base and J by 0 bases, with 7 bases between the two germline ends. This CDR3 is 15 amino acids long. CDR3 nucleotide sequence: TGTGCCAGCAGCCAAGGCGTTAGCTCCTACAATGAGCAGTTCTTC. It yields the protein CASSQGVSSYNEQFF.

This clonotype was found a few times. The chain joins TRBV21-1 to TRBJ1-5; whether TRBD1, the table's D call, matches the DNA was not checked. TRBV21-1 is a documented pseudogene. The CDR3 contains 16 residues. The CDR3 region has the DNA TGTGCCAGCAGCAAGGGCAGGGGGCATGGCAATCAGCCCCAGCATTTT. It yields the protein CASSKGRGHGNQPQHF.

The chain recombines TRBV6-2 or TRBV6-3 with TRBJ2-7; D ambiguous. With 2 bases removed from V and 5 bases from J, the gap between germline ends came to 13 bases. CDR1 is MNHEY, CDR2 SVGEGT, per germline. This CDR3 has 14 amino acids. The CDR3 region is CASSYVQVGDEQYF. The CDR3 DNA sequence: TGTGCCAGCAGTTACGTCCAGGTTGGAGACGAGCAGTACTTC.

This sequence joins TRBV7-9 and TRBJ2-2; TRBD1 is a possible D gene (6 bases). CDR3 length equals 16 residues. Germline values: CDR1 SEHNR, CDR2 FQNEAQ (reference sequence). V was cut by 5 bases and J by 3 bases, with 16 bases left in between. The CDR3 nucleotides are TGTGCCAGCAGCCAAACCGGGACACCATACACCGGGGAGCTGTTTTTT. Amino acids: CASSQTGTPYTGELFF.

This chain joins TRBV7-6 and TRBJ2-3; TRBD1 matches at 7 bases. Germline values: CDR1 SGHVS, CDR2 FNYEAQ. The CDR3 contains 15 residues. V trimming: 5 bases; J trimming: 3 bases; junction bases outside the gene matches: 8. The CDR3 region has the DNA TGTGCCAGCAGCCAAGTAAACAGGGGAACAGATACGCAGTATTTT. Protein: CASSQVNRGTDTQYF.

This chain connects TRBV3-1 to TRBJ1-6; 9 nucleotides align to TRBD1. The V gene end was trimmed by 3 bases and the J gene end by 10 bases; junction bases not matched to a gene: 7. The CDR3 length is 15 residues. Germline assignment: CDR1 LGHDT and CDR2 YNNKEL (reference sequence). CDR3 residues: CASSQGQGKGSPLHF. In nucleotides, the CDR3 is TGTGCCAGCAGCCAGGGACAGGGAAAAGGATCACCCCTCCACTTT.

The chain combines TRBV2 with TRBJ1-1; 8 nucleotides line up with TRBD1. Germline V gene data show CDR1 as SNHLY and CDR2 as FYNNEI. The ends lost 9 bases at V and 3 bases at J; junction bases unmatched: 6. CDR3 length: 13 amino acids. The CDR3, as DNA: TGTGCCAGTAGGACAGGGAGATACACTGAAGCTTTCTTT. Amino acid sequence: CASRTGRYTEAFF.

The chain recombines TRBV10-3 with TRBJ2-3; D is unclear. CDR1 and CDR2 (germline): ENHRY, SYGVKD. The length of the CDR3 is 12 residues. V was shortened by 6 bases and J by 1 base, with 5 bases between the two germline ends. CDR3 nucleotide sequence: TGTGCCATCAGGGTGGGCACAGATACGCAGTATTTT. Translated: CAIRVGTDTQYF.

The V gene is TRBV3-1, the J gene TRBJ2-2, with TRBD1 matching 10 bases. CDR1 LGHDT and CDR2 YNNKEL come from the germline V gene (reference sequence). The CDR3 has 17 amino acids. V trimming: 0 bases; J trimming: 7 bases; junction bases outside the gene matches: 8. In nucleotides, the CDR3 is TGTGCCAGCAGCCAAGAGGACCCGGGACAGGGGTTCGGGGAGCTGTTTTTT. The encoded protein is CASSQEDPGQGFGELFF.

The chain carries TRBV29-1 and TRBJ2-1; 9 nucleotides match TRBD2. The CDR3 is made up of 16 amino acids. From germline, CDR1 is SQVTM and CDR2 ANQGSEA. Trimming at V came to 1 base and at J to 8 bases, leaving 12 bases not matched to a gene. DNA of the CDR3: TGCAGCGTTGAAGGCTATCCCGCGGGGGGGCGGGATGAGCAGTTCTTC. Residues: CSVEGYPAGGRDEQFF.

This rearrangement joins TRBV6-2 or TRBV6-3 to TRBJ1-2, with TRBD1 identical over 9 bases. Looked up from germline, CDR1 is MNHEY and CDR2 is SVGEGT. CDR3 size: 15 residues. After removal of 5 bases from V and 3 bases from J, the junction contained 7 bases not matched to a gene. The chain's CDR3 is CASSITTGGYYGYTF. CDR3 in DNA: TGTGCCAGCAGTATCACTACAGGGGGCTACTATGGCTACACCTTC.

V gene TRBV7-9 combines with J gene TRBJ1-1; the match to TRBD1 covers 8 bases. The V segment lost 6 bases and the J segment 0 bases; nucleotides outside the gene matches: 3. Germline lookup yields CDR1 SEHNR and CDR2 FQNEAQ (reference sequence). This CDR3 spans 14 amino acids. The CDR3 DNA sequence: TGTGCCAGCAGTCGACAGGGGCTGAACACTGAAGCTTTCTTT. Translation: CASSRQGLNTEAFF.

CDR3: CASSNFGPRGDTQYF. The DNA for the CDR3 is TGTGCCAGCAGTAATTTCGGGCCACGGGGAGATACGCAGTATTTT. This sequence joins TRBV6-2 or TRBV6-3 and TRBJ2-3; D may be TRBD2 (5 bases). The CDR3 totals 15 residues. Germline V gene data show CDR1 as MNHEY and CDR2 as SVGEGT. Trimming shortened V by 5 bases and J by 5 bases, and 17 bases separated the two germline ends.

The V and J genes are TRBV30 and TRBJ2-7; D may match TRBD1 or TRBD2 (5 bases each). V was shortened by 3 bases and J by 0 bases, with 9 bases between the two germline ends. Germline V CDR1 and CDR2: GTSNPN, SVGIG (reference sequence). The CDR3 totals 13 residues. The CDR3 region is CAWSPGLSYEQYF. As DNA, the CDR3 is TGTGCCTGGAGCCCGGGGCTCTCCTACGAGCAGTACTTC.

The V and J genes are TRBV2 and TRBJ2-7; D call uncertain. The ends were cut back, 7 bases at V and 0 bases at J, with 13 bases in the middle. Germline loops: CDR1 SNHLY, CDR2 FYNNEI. The CDR3 totals 14 residues. The CDR3 coding sequence is TGTGCCAGCACGGGCGGAGATAGCTCCTACGAGCAGTACTTC. Translating gives CASTGGDSSYEQYF. Supplemented by reference TRBV2 and TRBJ2-7, the full variable domain reads EPEVTQTPSHQVTQMGQEVILRCVPISNHLYFYWYRQILGQKVEFLVSFYNNEISEKSEIFDDQFSVERPDGSNFTLKIRSTKLEDSAMYFCASTGGDSSYEQYFGPGTRLTVT.

The rearrangement links TRBV5-5 to TRBJ2-5, with TRBD2 as a possible D gene (5 bases). The V end lost 6 bases, the J end lost 5 bases, and 17 bases lay between the germline ends. This CDR3 has 14 amino acids. CDR1 and CDR2 (germline): SGHKS, YYEKEE (reference sequence). CDR3 region: CASTRAGPAETQYF. The CDR3 DNA is TGTGCCAGCACCCGCGCGGGTCCCGCGGAGACCCAGTACTTC.